One sample yielded the 32 T cell receptor beta chains listed below, sequenced in a study of control samples from healthy donors and cancer patients. Profiling relied on immunoSEQ multiplex PCR, and the TCRdb table lists in-frame clones only, not all of them. Found here are around 99,000 clones, 75% to 95% of them singletons; the top ten hold approximately 4%. Sequenced: blood. These receptors were taken from a human donor in good health. The donor label of this sample is uncertain.

Only one count was recorded for this clone. The V and J genes are TRBV19 and TRBJ2-7; 7 bases are a match to TRBD1. The CDR3 totals 13 residues. Losses at the gene ends were 3 bases for V and 3 bases for J; bases not matched to a gene: 2. The germline gives CDR1 LNHDA, CDR2 SQIVND (reference sequence). CDR3 residues: CASSIAGGYEQYV. The CDR3 bases are TGTGCCAGTAGTATTGCAGGGGGCTACGAGCAGTACGTC.

The V gene is TRBV2, the J gene TRBJ1-5; 7 bases fit TRBD1. Germline trimming cut 6 bases from V and 7 bases from J; bases unmatched to any gene: 15. Germline V gene lookup returns CDR1 SNHLY and CDR2 FYNNEI. The CDR3 has 16 amino acids. CDR3 in DNA: TGTGCCAGCAGCGCCCTTGACAGGGTCGAAGGACAGCCCCAGCATTTT. As protein: CASSALDRVEGQPQHF. The complete variable domain, with remaining parts taken from reference TRBV2 and TRBJ1-5, reads EPEVTQTPSHQVTQMGQEVILRCVPISNHLYFYWYRQILGQKVEFLVSFYNNEISEKSEIFDDQFSVERPDGSNFTLKIRSTKLEDSAMYFCASSALDRVEGQPQHFGDGTRLSIL.

The rearrangement joins TRBV19 to TRBJ1-2, with D maybe TRBD1 (6 bases). The CDR3 is 15 amino acids. V lost 9 bases and J 6 bases, leaving 23 bases between the germline ends. The germline V gene encodes CDR1 LNHDA and CDR2 SQIVND (reference sequence). Here the CDR3 reads CASKVRGGRDDGYTF. CDR3 sequence (DNA): TGTGCCAGCAAGGTCCGTGGGGGCCGAGACGATGGCTACACCTTC.

The chain is built from TRBV25-1 and TRBJ2-3, with D uncertain. Per the germline V gene, CDR1 is MGHDK and CDR2 is SYGVNS. The CDR3 has 14 residues. Trimming pared 5 bases from V and 2 bases from J, leaving 11 bases between. CDR3 nucleotide sequence: TGTGCCAGCAGTAGAACGGTAGACACAGATACGCAGTATTTT. Translation: CASSRTVDTDTQYF.

The J gene is TRBJ2-7, the V gene TRBV27; D is ambiguous. The CDR3 is 12 residues long. Trimming took 8 bases from V and 6 from J, leaving 14 bases between them. CDR1 and CDR2 (germline): MNHEY, SMNVEV (reference sequence). This chain's CDR3 is CASGAWGSEQYF. CDR3 DNA sequence: TGTGCCAGCGGAGCTTGGGGTTCCGAGCAGTACTTC.

This clone was picked up one time. V and J are TRBV6-5 and TRBJ2-6, with D maybe TRBD1 (5 bases). V lost 8 bases, J lost 4 bases, and 12 bases lay in between. Germline loops: CDR1 MNHEY, CDR2 SVGAGI. The CDR3 is 14 amino acids. The CDR3 sequence: CASLRAMGANVLTF. The CDR3, as DNA: TGTGCCAGCCTCAGGGCTATGGGGGCCAACGTCCTGACTTTC.

The rearrangement uses TRBV5-1 and TRBJ1-4; perhaps TRBD1 as D (5 bases). Germline V gene sequence: CDR1 SGHRS, CDR2 YFSETQ. Trimming stripped 4 bases from V and 8 bases from J, with 15 bases between. There are 14 residues in the CDR3. DNA for the CDR3: TGCGCCAGCAGCCCTACATTACAGGACGAAAAACTGTTTTTT. Residues: CASSPTLQDEKLFF.

The J gene is TRBJ2-3, the V gene TRBV11-2; 8 bases fit TRBD2. The CDR3 loop spans 14 amino acids. Germline CDR1 and CDR2: SGHAT and FQNNGV. The junction had 1 base not matched to a gene; V was cut back by 1 base and J by 4 bases. This CDR3 reads CASSLGTSPDTQYF. CDR3 bases: TGTGCCAGCAGCTTAGGGACTAGCCCAGATACGCAGTATTTT.

This chain uses TRBV5-1 with TRBJ2-1; 9 nucleotides match TRBD2. CDR3 length: 15 amino acids. V dropped 3 bases and J dropped 5; count of bases not matched to a gene: 6. Germline V gene lookup returns CDR1 SGHRS and CDR2 YFSETQ. The CDR3 coding sequence is TGCGCCAGCAGCTGGCTAGGCGGGGGGGACAATGAGCAGTTCTTC. Its translation is CASSWLGGGDNEQFF. The variable domain in full, with the rest retrieved from reference TRBV5-1 and TRBJ2-1, is KAGVTQTPRYLIKTRGQQVTLSCSPISGHRSVSWYQQTPGQGLQFLFEYFSETQRNKGNFPGRFSGRQFSNSRSEMNVSTLELGDSALYLCASSWLGGGDNEQFFGPGTRLTVL.

The chain couples TRBV9 to TRBJ2-3, with 9 bases lining up with TRBD2. With 0 bases clipped from V and 4 bases from J, the junction kept 3 bases outside the gene matches. Germline V CDR1 and CDR2: SGDLS, YYNGEE. The CDR3 runs to 15 residues. CDR3 sequence: CASSVGGGEADTQYF. In DNA, the CDR3 is TGTGCCAGCAGCGTAGGCGGGGGGGAGGCAGATACGCAGTATTTT.

The chain carries TRBV3-1 (or the pseudogene TRBV3-2) and TRBJ2-1, with 9 bases matching TRBD2. J gave up 7 bases and V 6 bases, and 7 bases lay outside the gene matches. CDR1 and CDR2 from the germline V gene are LGHDT and YNNKEL (reference sequence). The CDR3 sequence is 14 residues long. In nucleotides, the CDR3 is TGTGCCAGCAGAGGCGGGGGGGCAGGGAATGAGCAGTTCTTC. Translation: CASRGGGAGNEQFF.

This rearrangement joins TRBV13 to TRBJ1-1; 10 bases line up with TRBD1. V dropped 5 bases and J dropped 0; count of bases not matched to a gene: 18. The CDR3 is 20 residues long. Germline assignment: CDR1 PRHDT and CDR2 FYEKMQ (reference sequence). CDR3 amino acids: CASSPSDRGIAFNLNTEAFF. The CDR3 nucleotides read TGTGCCAGCAGCCCCTCGGACAGGGGGATTGCGTTTAATTTGAACACTGAAGCTTTCTTT.

The V call is TRBV11-2, the J call TRBJ2-2, with D perhaps given as TRBD1 or TRBD2 (5 bases each). CDR1 SGHAT and CDR2 FQNNGV come from the germline V gene. Between the trimmed V and J ends, which lost 6 bases and 4 bases, there was a span of 15 bases. This CDR3 comprises 15 residues. The CDR3 protein is CASRQRSGSTGELFF. The CDR3 DNA reads as TGTGCCAGCAGGCAGCGGTCAGGGAGCACCGGGGAGCTGTTTTTT. The full variable domain, its missing parts supplied by reference TRBV11-2 and TRBJ2-2, is EAGVAQSPRYKIIEKRQSVAFWCNPISGHATLYWYQQILGQGPKLLIQFQNNGVVDDSQLPKDRFSAERLKGVDSTLKIQPAKLEDSAVYLCASRQRSGSTGELFFGEGSRLTVL.

The J gene is TRBJ2-3, the V gene TRBV18; 14 nucleotides match TRBD2. J was trimmed by 5 bases and V by 5 bases; bases with no gene match: 15. This CDR3 spans 19 amino acids. Germline loops: CDR1 KGHSH, CDR2 LQKENI. The CDR3 is CASSSIHTGTSGGGDTQYF. DNA for the CDR3: TGTGCCAGCTCATCGATACACACCGGGACTAGCGGGGGTGGAGATACGCAGTATTTT.

The chain joins TRBV5-6 to TRBJ1-3; D might be TRBD1 (6 bases). The germline V gene encodes CDR1 SGHDT and CDR2 YYEEEE. V shed 4 bases and J shed 5 bases, with 19 bases lying between them. The CDR3 has 16 residues. This CDR3 is CASSPLRGVGRNTIYF. The CDR3, as DNA: TGTGCCAGCAGCCCTTTAAGGGGGGTTGGACGAAACACCATATATTTT.

CDR3 DNA sequence: TGCGCCAGCAGCTTGGGCTCGCTCACCGGGGAGCTGTTTTTT. This sequence encodes CASSLGSLTGELFF. The rearrangement links TRBV5-1 to TRBJ2-2; unclear D gene. Germline lookup yields CDR1 SGHRS and CDR2 YFSETQ. This CDR3 is 14 amino acids long. Deletions cut 0 bases from V and 4 bases from J, with 7 bases between.

This rearrangement joins TRBV18 to TRBJ2-7; no clear D gene. CDR1 is KGHSH, CDR2 LQKENI, per germline. Trimming took off 1 base at V and 4 bases at J, with 8 bases between the two ends. The CDR3 is 13 residues long. The CDR3 here is CASSPRSLYEQYF. CDR3 nucleotide sequence: TGTGCCAGCTCACCACGGTCCTTATACGAGCAGTACTTC.

This clone was seen more than once but under ten times. The chain recombines TRBV5-4 with TRBJ2-3, with D maybe TRBD1 (5 bases). The CDR3 is made up of 14 amino acids. Germline V gene lookup returns CDR1 SGHNT and CDR2 YYREEE (reference sequence). Trimming took off 3 bases at V and 3 bases at J, with 11 bases between the two ends. This CDR3 is CASSSRDTTDTQYF. For the CDR3, the DNA is TGTGCCAGCAGCTCCAGGGATACGACAGATACGCAGTATTTT.

The CDR3 loop is CASSPGQGVFYGYTF. CDR3 DNA: TGTGCCAGCAGCCCGGGACAGGGTGTGTTCTATGGCTACACCTTC. The V and J genes are TRBV27 and TRBJ1-2; 9 nucleotides match TRBD1. V shed 6 bases, J shed 4 bases, and the junction held 9 bases outside the gene matches. The V gene's germline CDR1 is MNHEY and CDR2 SMNVEV (reference sequence). This CDR3 is 15 amino acids long.

The V and J genes are TRBV29-1 and TRBJ1-5; the D gene is possibly TRBD1 (5 bases). Germline CDR1 is SQVTM and CDR2 is ANQGSEA. The CDR3 consists of 12 residues. The V and J ends lost 4 bases and 8 bases respectively, with 12 bases between them. In DNA, the CDR3 is TGCAGCGTTGGGGAGGGGCTGAAGCCCCAGCATTTT. Its protein is CSVGEGLKPQHF.

V and J are TRBV29-1 and TRBJ1-2, with no clear D. This CDR3 has 14 amino acids. V dropped 3 bases and J dropped 1 base, with 12 bases sitting between them. Germline CDR1 and CDR2: SQVTM and ANQGSEA. The chain's CDR3 is CSVERETLNYGYTF. CDR3 sequence (DNA): TGCAGCGTTGAGCGGGAGACCCTTAACTATGGCTACACCTTC.

The V and J genes are TRBV13 and TRBJ1-3, with 8 bases that match TRBD1. The CDR3 contains 15 residues. With V trimmed by 3 bases and J by 6 bases, 7 bases remained unmatched. In germline, CDR1 is PRHDT, CDR2 FYEKMQ (reference sequence). CDR3 bases: TGTGCCAGCAGCTTGTGGACAGGGCCGGCAAACACCATATATTTT. Amino acid sequence: CASSLWTGPANTIYF.

The chain uses TRBV5-8 and TRBJ2-7; no reliable D call. V was shortened by 0 bases and J by 6 bases, with 16 bases between the two germline ends. Germline V gene sequence: CDR1 SGHTS, CDR2 YDEGEE. The CDR3 is 15 amino acids. For the CDR3, the DNA is TGTGCCAGCAGCTTGGGCGAGTCACGGACCTCCGAGCAGTACTTC. Its protein is CASSLGESRTSEQYF.

This chain connects TRBV30 to TRBJ1-1; D is uncertain. CDR1 GTSNPN and CDR2 SVGIG come from the germline V gene (reference sequence). The CDR3 extends over 14 amino acids. V was trimmed by 2 bases and J by 3 bases, leaving 13 bases between them. The CDR3, as DNA: TGTGCCTGGAGTAGGATTAGCACGGACACTGAAGCTTTCTTT. Encoded protein: CAWSRISTDTEAFF.

The genes are TRBV2 and TRBJ1-2, with unresolved D. Trimming left V 4 bases short and J 4 bases short, with 7 bases between. This CDR3 has 12 amino acids. Per germline, CDR1 SNHLY and CDR2 FYNNEI. The CDR3 DNA follows: TGTGCCAGCAGTGCAGGAGTCTATGGCTACACCTTC. This gives the protein CASSAGVYGYTF.

The CDR3 loop reads CATSDGQGNYGYTF. For the CDR3, the DNA is TGTGCCACCAGTGATGGACAGGGGAACTATGGCTACACCTTC. The rearrangement uses TRBV24-1 and TRBJ1-2; 9 bases are shared with TRBD1. This CDR3 has 14 amino acids. V lost 3 bases, J lost 2 bases, and 0 bases stayed unmatched. CDR1 and CDR2 from the germline V gene are KGHDR and SFDVKD.

CDR3 region: CASGTGAGGNSPLHF. CDR3 coding DNA: TGTGCCAGTGGGACTGGGGCAGGGGGCAATTCACCCCTCCACTTT. The chain recombines TRBV19 with TRBJ1-6, with 8 bases lining up with TRBD1. The CDR3 spans 15 residues. V lost 8 bases to trimming and J lost 7 bases; unmatched junction nucleotides: 10. The germline V gene has CDR1 LNHDA and CDR2 SQIVND (reference sequence).

This chain uses TRBV10-3 with TRBJ2-7; 12 bases match TRBD2. Per germline, CDR1 ENHRY and CDR2 SYGVKD. The length of the CDR3 is 17 residues. After removal of 6 bases from V and 6 bases from J, the junction contained 15 bases not matched to a gene. CDR3 DNA: TGTGCCATCAGCAACACCCAGACTAGCGGGGGATCGGGCGAGCAGTACGTC. Amino acid sequence: CAISNTQTSGGSGEQYV.

The chain has TRBV28 and TRBJ1-1; D is ambiguous. V dropped 3 bases and J dropped 2 bases, with 7 bases sitting between them. The length of the CDR3 is 13 residues. Germline CDR1 MDHEN, CDR2 SYDVKM. DNA for the CDR3: TGTGCCAGCAGTTTCACCCAAAACACTGAAGCTTTCTTT. Amino acid sequence: CASSFTQNTEAFF.

The rearrangement uses TRBV2 and TRBJ2-2; D possibly corresponds to TRBD1 (5 bases). Deletions cut 5 bases from V and 7 bases from J, with 11 bases between. Germline CDR1 and CDR2: SNHLY and FYNNEI. The CDR3 length is 13 residues. This CDR3 reads CASSTIRGGELFF. CDR3 sequence (DNA): TGTGCCAGCAGTACAATAAGGGGCGGGGAGCTGTTTTTT. Based on the CDR3 plus reference TRBV2 and TRBJ2-2, the full variable domain is EPEVTQTPSHQVTQMGQEVILRCVPISNHLYFYWYRQILGQKVEFLVSFYNNEISEKSEIFDDQFSVERPDGSNFTLKIRSTKLEDSAMYFCASSTIRGGELFFGEGSRLTVL.

This chain links TRBV13 with TRBJ1-3, with TRBD1 matching over 7 bases. The germline V gene encodes CDR1 PRHDT and CDR2 FYEKMQ (reference sequence). J gave up 2 bases and V 6 bases, and 10 bases lay outside the gene matches. CDR3 length equals 16 residues. The CDR3 DNA follows: TGTGCCAGCAGGCTGCGGATACAGGGGCCTGGAAACACCATATATTTT. This codes for CASRLRIQGPGNTIYF.

The genes are TRBV6-2 or TRBV6-3 and TRBJ2-7, with 7 nucleotides matching TRBD1. The V gene's germline CDR1 is MNHEY and CDR2 SVGEGT. After removal of 6 bases from V and 6 bases from J, the junction contained 8 bases not matched to a gene. The CDR3 loop spans 13 amino acids. The CDR3: CASSRQGRLEQYF. The DNA for the CDR3 is TGTGCCAGCAGCCGACAGGGACGGCTCGAGCAGTACTTC.